This T cell receptor (beta chain) was found in a study of technical replicates of blood from a few donors. Generated by immunoSEQ multiplex PCR, the TCRdb table keeps only in-frame clones and is missing some. Counted here are roughly 87,000 clones, just under 95% occurring once; the ten biggest clones make up 0.24%. Trimming stripped 4 bases from V and 0 bases from J, with 16 bases between. The V gene's germline CDR1 is MNHNS and CDR2 SASEGT. This CDR3 spans 17 amino acids. The TCR sequence derives from a human donor in good health. The chain has TRBV6-1 and TRBJ1-5; no clear D. The material sequenced was T cells isolated from PBMCs. In DNA, the CDR3 is TGTGCCAGCAGTGTCCGGGAACTAGGCTATAGCAATCAGCCCCAGCATTTT. Translation: CASSVRELGYSNQPQHF.